Following are 26 T cell receptor beta chains from one sample sequenced in a study of blood T cell repertoires in COVID-19. The method was immunoSEQ multiplex PCR; TCRdb's version includes in-frame clones alone and lacks a portion of them. This sample has a few hundred thousand clones, with more than 75% found just once. Sequenced input: PBMCs or T cells enriched from blood (not recorded which). These receptors all stem from a woman aged 30 to 39 who had recovered from COVID-19.

This clone showed up just a few times. The J gene is TRBJ1-1, the V gene TRBV5-1; D gene unclear. Germline V gives CDR1 SGHRS, CDR2 YFSETQ. V was clipped by 6 bases and J by 4 bases, with 13 bases between them. The CDR3 is 13 residues long. The CDR3 nucleotides read TGCGCCAGCACCAAGACCGAGGCCACTGAAGCTTTCTTT. This sequence encodes CASTKTEATEAFF.

The chain employs TRBV27 and TRBJ1-6; TRBD1 agrees at 7 bases. V shed 6 bases and J 3 bases; nucleotides not matched to a gene: 2. This CDR3 has 14 residues. Germline V lookup: CDR1 MNHEY, CDR2 SMNVEV (reference sequence). The CDR3 loop is CASSRDSYNSPLHF. The CDR3 DNA is TGTGCCAGCAGCCGGGACAGCTATAATTCACCCCTCCACTTT.

In this sample, this clone turned up once. The CDR3 coding sequence is TGTGCCAGCAGCCTCGGGAGTAGTACAGAGCAGTACTTC. Translation gives CASSLGSSTEQYF. V gene TRBV9 combines with J gene TRBJ2-7; D might be TRBD2 (6 bases). This CDR3 is 13 amino acids long. The ends were cut back, 4 bases at V and 7 bases at J, with 15 bases in the middle. CDR1 and CDR2 (germline): SGDLS, YYNGEE.

This clone showed up just a few times. The chain carries TRBV6-2 or TRBV6-3 and TRBJ2-1, with 8 bases aligning to TRBD1. The CDR3 loop spans 15 amino acids. Trimming at V came to 5 bases and at J to 7 bases, leaving 10 bases not matched to a gene. Germline V gene lookup returns CDR1 MNHEY and CDR2 SVGEGT. The CDR3 sequence is CASSTYDRGGNEQFF. The DNA of the CDR3 is TGTGCCAGCAGTACTTACGACAGGGGTGGGAATGAGCAGTTCTTC.

The V and J genes are TRBV13 and TRBJ1-2; 8 nucleotides agree with TRBD1. This CDR3 has 13 amino acids. V lost 5 bases to trimming and J lost 7 bases; unmatched junction nucleotides: 6. CDR1 and CDR2 (germline): PRHDT, FYEKMQ (reference sequence). The CDR3 here is CASSPTGEGGYTF. The CDR3 bases are TGTGCCAGCAGCCCGACAGGGGAAGGTGGCTACACCTTC.

V and J are TRBV11-2 and TRBJ2-3, with 7 positions matching TRBD2. CDR1 is SGHAT and CDR2 is FQNNGV in the germline V gene. The J segment lost 4 bases and the V segment lost 2 bases, leaving 6 bases of the junction unmatched. This CDR3 has 15 residues. The CDR3 region has the DNA TGTGCCAGCAGCTTACCGTGGGGGGGAGCAGATACGCAGTATTTT. It codes for CASSLPWGGADTQYF.

The genes are TRBV28 and TRBJ1-6; perhaps TRBD1 as D (5 bases). The CDR3 has 16 residues. Germline V lookup: CDR1 MDHEN, CDR2 SYDVKM. The V end was cut by 3 bases, the J end by 7 bases, with 16 bases between. Written as DNA, the CDR3 is TGTGCCAGCAGTTTCCCGGGGGGGTGGGGGAATTCACCCCTCCACTTT. Translation gives CASSFPGGWGNSPLHF.

The genes are TRBV28 and TRBJ1-1, with D tentatively TRBD1 (6 bases). The germline V gene has CDR1 MDHEN and CDR2 SYDVKM. The CDR3 length is 16 residues. Trimming took off 7 bases at V and 1 base at J, with 19 bases between the two ends. The CDR3 region has the DNA TGTGCCAGCATCTCTCCGGGGGGCAGGACGAACACTGAAGCTTTCTTT. It encodes CASISPGGRTNTEAFF. Full variable domain (rest looked up from reference TRBV28 and TRBJ1-1): DVKVTQSSRYLVKRTGEKVFLECVQDMDHENMFWYRQDPGLGLRLIYFSYDVKMKEKGDIPEGYSVSREKKERFSLILESASTNQTSMYLCASISPGGRTNTEAFFGQGTRLTVV.

The chain couples TRBV7-2 to TRBJ1-5, with D possibly being TRBD1 (5 bases). Trimming took off 5 bases at V and 2 bases at J, with 13 bases between the two ends. The CDR3 has 15 residues. Per germline, CDR1 SGHTA and CDR2 FQGNSA. The CDR3 sequence: CASSPQRGGNQPQHF. In DNA, the CDR3 is TGTGCCAGCAGCCCCCAGCGGGGGGGCAATCAGCCCCAGCATTTT.

The rearrangement links TRBV4-1 to TRBJ1-4; the D gene is possibly TRBD1 (5 bases). V was clipped by 0 bases and J by 8 bases, with 13 bases between them. CDR3 length: 15 residues. Germline CDR1 and CDR2: MGHRA and YSYEKL. In DNA, the CDR3 is TGCGCCAGCAGCCAAGATCCGGGGGAACGAGAAAAACTGTTTTTT. Residues: CASSQDPGEREKLFF.

The chain joins TRBV29-1 to TRBJ1-2; D remains unclear. The ends were cut back, 6 bases at V and 3 bases at J, with 11 bases in the middle. The CDR3 is 12 amino acids. CDR1 is SQVTM, CDR2 ANQGSEA, per germline. The DNA for the CDR3 is TGCAGCGTCTCCCCGGAGGACTATGGCTACACCTTC. Translated, it gives CSVSPEDYGYTF.

CDR3 region: CASSRGSANYGYTF. The DNA for the CDR3 is TGTGCCAGCAGCCGGGGCAGCGCGAACTATGGCTACACCTTC. The gene calls are TRBV3-1 (or the pseudogene TRBV3-2) and TRBJ1-2, with D maybe TRBD1 (5 bases). This CDR3 spans 14 amino acids. Germline V gene data show CDR1 as LGHDT and CDR2 as YNNKEL (reference sequence). The ends were cut back, 4 bases at V and 2 bases at J, with 11 bases in the middle.

There are a few counts of this clone. The chain employs TRBV2 and TRBJ1-5, with 8 bases aligning to TRBD1. The trim removed 4 bases at V and 9 bases at J, leaving 11 bases unmatched. The germline V gene encodes CDR1 SNHLY and CDR2 FYNNEI. The CDR3 is 15 residues long. The CDR3 reads CASSGGGQGSRPQHF. CDR3 nucleotides: TGTGCCAGCAGTGGGGGTGGACAGGGAAGTCGGCCCCAGCATTTT. The full variable domain, with the rest looked up from reference TRBV2 and TRBJ1-5, is EPEVTQTPSHQVTQMGQEVILRCVPISNHLYFYWYRQILGQKVEFLVSFYNNEISEKSEIFDDQFSVERPDGSNFTLKIRSTKLEDSAMYFCASSGGGQGSRPQHFGDGTRLSIL.

V is TRBV30 and J is TRBJ1-2, with D possibly being TRBD1 (6 bases). Germline loops: CDR1 GTSNPN, CDR2 SVGIG (reference sequence). This CDR3 region has 15 residues. V was shortened by 3 bases and J by 4 bases, with 18 bases between the two germline ends. CDR3 in amino acids: CAWSPIAGAFYGYTF. CDR3 sequence (DNA): TGTGCCTGGAGCCCTATTGCAGGGGCTTTCTATGGCTACACCTTC.

The chain joins TRBV7-8 to TRBJ2-5, with 8 nucleotides matching TRBD1. The CDR3 is 16 amino acids. V trimming: 5 bases; J trimming: 2 bases; junction bases outside the gene matches: 10. CDR1 and CDR2 from the germline V gene are SGHVS and FQNEAQ. CDR3 loop: CASSPHGQGKQETQYF. The CDR3 nucleotides read TGTGCCAGCAGCCCTCACGGACAGGGCAAACAAGAGACCCAGTACTTC.

The chain uses TRBV2 and TRBJ2-2, with TRBD1 matching 7 bases. Germline CDR1 reads SNHLY; CDR2 reads FYNNEI. Unmatched junction bases numbered 7, after V lost 2 bases and J lost 7 bases. This CDR3 contains 15 residues. The CDR3: CASSENTGALGELFF. The CDR3 nucleotides are TGTGCCAGCAGTGAAAACACAGGGGCGCTCGGGGAGCTGTTTTTT.

CDR3 bases: TGTGCCAGCAGCTTCAGGAGGGCTAATGAAAAACTGTTTTTT. Translated, it gives CASSFRRANEKLFF. V and J are TRBV11-2 and TRBJ1-4, with D uncertain. The V gene's germline CDR1 is SGHAT and CDR2 FQNNGV. V was trimmed by 3 bases and J by 3 bases, leaving 8 bases between them. This CDR3 spans 14 amino acids.

The rearrangement joins TRBV28 to TRBJ2-7, with 7 nucleotides matching TRBD1. The CDR3 runs 14 residues. The V gene end was trimmed by 5 bases and the J gene end by 4 bases; junction bases not matched to a gene: 8. The germline V gene encodes CDR1 MDHEN and CDR2 SYDVKM. For the CDR3, the DNA is TGTGCCAGCAGTCTTGGGGGACAGATGTACGAGCAGTACTTC. Protein product: CASSLGGQMYEQYF.

V and J are TRBV28 and TRBJ2-3; D is possibly TRBD1 (5 bases). The germline CDR1 and CDR2 sequences are MDHEN and SYDVKM. V was cut by 2 bases and J by 3 bases, with 12 bases left in between. This CDR3 spans 15 amino acids. The CDR3 sequence is CASSLRGQATDTQYF. DNA for the CDR3: TGTGCCAGCAGTTTAAGGGGCCAAGCGACAGATACGCAGTATTTT.

This chain joins TRBV10-3 and TRBJ1-1; D uncertain. V lost 6 bases to trimming and J lost 4 bases, with 15 bases between them. This CDR3 contains 14 residues. Germline V gene lookup returns CDR1 ENHRY and CDR2 SYGVKD. CDR3: CAISVGLEGTEAFF. DNA of the CDR3: TGTGCCATCAGCGTGGGGTTAGAGGGCACTGAAGCTTTCTTT.

V is TRBV2 and J is TRBJ2-6, with D perhaps matching TRBD1 (5 bases). The CDR3 is 16 amino acids. Trimming left V 4 bases short and J 3 bases short, with 13 bases between. Germline CDR1 is SNHLY and CDR2 is FYNNEI. Written as DNA, the CDR3 is TGTGCCAGCAGTGGACAGATTCTAGGTGGGGCCAACGTCCTGACTTTC. It specifies CASSGQILGGANVLTF.

The V call is TRBV5-1, the J call TRBJ2-7; D might be TRBD1 (6 bases). This CDR3 has 12 residues. Trimming stripped 4 bases from V and 5 bases from J, with 10 bases between. The germline gives CDR1 SGHRS, CDR2 YFSETQ. CDR3 loop: CASSPDSHEQYF. For the CDR3, the DNA is TGCGCCAGCAGCCCGGACAGCCACGAGCAGTACTTC. Drawing the rest from reference TRBV5-1 and TRBJ2-7, the complete variable domain is KAGVTQTPRYLIKTRGQQVTLSCSPISGHRSVSWYQQTPGQGLQFLFEYFSETQRNKGNFPGRFSGRQFSNSRSEMNVSTLELGDSALYLCASSPDSHEQYFGPGTRLTVT.

The gene calls are TRBV23-1 and TRBJ1-1; D perhaps matches TRBD1 (5 bases). TRBV23-1 is flagged as an ORF with uncertain function. CDR3 size: 15 residues. The V and J ends lost 6 bases and 5 bases respectively, with 19 bases between them. CDR3 amino acids: CASSHGRAGKTEAFF. The DNA for the CDR3 is TGCGCCAGCAGCCATGGGAGGGCAGGGAAAACTGAAGCTTTCTTT.

The V and J genes are TRBV28 and TRBJ1-1; 9 bases fit TRBD1. CDR3 size: 13 residues. Germline V CDR1 and CDR2: MDHEN, SYDVKM. Losses at the gene ends were 6 bases for V and 1 base for J; bases not matched to a gene: 0. In DNA, the CDR3 is TGTGCCAGCAGGGACAGGGGGAACACTGAAGCTTTCTTT. Protein sequence: CASRDRGNTEAFF.

This clone was seen a single time. V is TRBV7-2 and J is TRBJ2-7; 12 bases agree with TRBD2. With 3 bases clipped from V and 6 bases from J, the junction kept 9 bases outside the gene matches. The CDR3 spans 16 residues. Germline CDR1 reads SGHTA; CDR2 reads FQGNSA. CDR3 residues: CASSLPLAGGPGEQYF. DNA of the CDR3: TGTGCCAGCAGCTTGCCCCTAGCGGGGGGGCCGGGCGAGCAGTACTTC.

This clone was seen a handful of times. The CDR3 reads CASSLVPGQGSYEQYF. The DNA for the CDR3 is TGTGCCAGCAGCTTAGTTCCGGGACAGGGCTCCTACGAGCAGTACTTC. The chain recombines TRBV7-9 with TRBJ2-7; TRBD1 agrees at 9 bases. The CDR3 spans 16 residues. Germline V gene data show CDR1 as SEHNR and CDR2 as FQNEAQ (reference sequence). With 1 base clipped from V and 0 bases from J, the junction kept 4 bases outside the gene matches.